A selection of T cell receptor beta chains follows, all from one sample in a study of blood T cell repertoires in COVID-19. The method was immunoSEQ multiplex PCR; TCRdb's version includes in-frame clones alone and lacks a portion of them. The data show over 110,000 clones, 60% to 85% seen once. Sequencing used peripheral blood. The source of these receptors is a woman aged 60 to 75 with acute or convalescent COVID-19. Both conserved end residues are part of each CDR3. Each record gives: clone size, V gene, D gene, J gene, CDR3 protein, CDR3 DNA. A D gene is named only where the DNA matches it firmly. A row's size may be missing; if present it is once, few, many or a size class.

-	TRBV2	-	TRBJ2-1	CARRRPLDEQFF	TGTGCCAGGCGCCGGCCGCTAGATGAGCAGTTCTTC
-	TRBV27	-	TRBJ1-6	CASSLGGAPNSPLHF	TGTGCCAGCAGTTTGGGAGGGGCTCCGAATTCACCCCTCCACTTT
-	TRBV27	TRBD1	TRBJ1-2	CASSTGGKGYTF	TGTGCCAGCAGTACAGGGGGTAAGGGCTACACCTTC
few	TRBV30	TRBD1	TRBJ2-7	CAWTPGQGTYEQYF	TGTGCCTGGACACCGGGACAGGGGACTTACGAGCAGTACTTC
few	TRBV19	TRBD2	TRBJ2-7	CASSIQASGRTEQYF	TGTGCCAGTAGTATTCAGGCTAGCGGGAGGACCGAGCAGTACTTC
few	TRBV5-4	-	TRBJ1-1	CASSWSRLGAEAFF	TGTGCCAGCAGCTGGTCGAGGTTAGGGGCTGAAGCTTTCTTT
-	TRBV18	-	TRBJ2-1	CASSPTVIKSNEQFF	TGTGCCAGCTCACCAACAGTAATTAAATCGAATGAGCAGTTCTTC
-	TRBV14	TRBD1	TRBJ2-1	CASSHLGTGNLNEQFF	TGTGCCAGCAGTCATCTCGGGACAGGGAATCTCAATGAGCAGTTCTTC
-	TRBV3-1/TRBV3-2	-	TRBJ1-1	CASSRGPTLTEAFF	TGTGCCAGCAGCCGCGGGCCGACCCTCACTGAAGCTTTCTTT
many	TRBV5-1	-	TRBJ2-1	CASRAVDNEQFF	TGCGCCAGCAGAGCCGTTGACAATGAGCAGTTCTTC
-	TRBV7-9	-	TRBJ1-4	CASSVDGATNEKLFF	TGTGCCAGCAGCGTCGACGGAGCAACTAATGAAAAACTGTTTTTT
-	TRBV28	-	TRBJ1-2	CASSSDSLNYGYTF	TGTGCCAGCAGTTCGGACTCCTTGAACTATGGCTACACCTTC
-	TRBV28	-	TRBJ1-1	CASSSPSPREAFF	TGTGCCAGCAGTTCCCCGTCCCCGAGGGAAGCTTTCTTT
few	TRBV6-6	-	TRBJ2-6	CASSLLGAIPSGANVLTF	TGTGCCAGCAGTCTATTAGGAGCTATACCCTCTGGGGCCAACGTCCTGACTTTC
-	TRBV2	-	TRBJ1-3	CASSELGGVGNTIYF	TGTGCCAGCAGTGAATTAGGAGGAGTTGGAAACACCATATATTTT
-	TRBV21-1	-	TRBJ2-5	CASSKTKDSRVPQETQYF	TGTGCCAGCAGCAAAACTAAGGACTCCCGAGTCCCCCAAGAGACCCAGTACTTC
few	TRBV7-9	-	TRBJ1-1	CASSLSRLNTEAFF	TGTGCCAGCAGCTTATCCAGATTGAACACTGAAGCTTTCTTT
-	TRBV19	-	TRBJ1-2	CASSRPDSYGYTF	TGTGCCAGTAGTAGACCCGACAGCTATGGCTACACCTTC
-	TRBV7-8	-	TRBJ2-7	CASSFLGYSYEQYF	TGTGCCAGCAGCTTCTTGGGCTACTCCTACGAGCAGTACTTC
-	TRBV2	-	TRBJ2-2	CASSDSQRPNTGELFF	TGTGCCAGCAGTGATAGTCAACGTCCCAACACCGGGGAGCTGTTTTTT
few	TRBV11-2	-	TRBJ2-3	CASSLGTSSRALFSDTQYF	TGTGCCAGCAGCTTAGGTACTTCTTCCAGGGCGCTTTTCTCAGATACGCAGTATTTT
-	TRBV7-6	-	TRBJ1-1	CASSSSLNTEAFF	TGTGCCAGCAGCTCTAGTTTGAACACTGAAGCTTTCTTT
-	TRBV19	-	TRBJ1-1	CASSIVFRGNTEAFF	TGTGCCAGTAGTATAGTGTTTCGGGGGAACACTGAAGCTTTCTTT
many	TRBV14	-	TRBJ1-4	CASSRFRGATNEKLFF	TGTGCCAGCAGTCGATTCAGGGGTGCAACTAATGAAAAACTGTTTTTT
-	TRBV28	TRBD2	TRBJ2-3	CASSFGWTGGRIDGTDTQYF	TGTGCCAGCAGTTTCGGCTGGACTGGCGGGAGAATAGATGGCACAGATACGCAGTATTTT
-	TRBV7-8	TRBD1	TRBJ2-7	CASSVTGTATYEQYF	TGTGCCAGTAGCGTAACCGGGACAGCAACATACGAGCAGTACTTC
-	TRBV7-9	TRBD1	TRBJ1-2	CASSPRQGSGYGYTF	TGTGCCAGCAGCCCCAGACAGGGGTCGGGCTATGGCTACACCTTC
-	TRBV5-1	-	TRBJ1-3	CASSLAEASSGNTIYF	TGCGCCAGCAGCTTGGCCGAGGCCTCGTCTGGAAACACCATATATTTT
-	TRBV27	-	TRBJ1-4	CASRGGRGTNEKLFF	TGTGCCAGCAGGGGAGGGAGGGGCACTAATGAAAAACTGTTTTTT
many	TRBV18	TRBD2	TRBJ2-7	CASSLGTRTYEQYF	TGTGCCAGCTCACTCGGGACTAGAACCTACGAGCAGTACTTC
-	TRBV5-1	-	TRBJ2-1	CASSYALRTSYNEQFF	TGCGCCAGCAGCTACGCCCTAAGAACGTCCTACAATGAGCAGTTCTTC
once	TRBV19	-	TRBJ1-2	CASRNRPAGTNYGYTF	TGTGCCAGTAGAAACCGTCCCGCGGGGACTAACTATGGCTACACCTTC
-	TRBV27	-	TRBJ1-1	CASSLFRLNTEAFF	TGTGCCAGCAGTTTATTCAGGCTGAACACTGAAGCTTTCTTT
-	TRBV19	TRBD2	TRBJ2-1	CASSSGETQYNEQFF	TGTGCCAGCAGTAGCGGGGAGACTCAATACAATGAGCAGTTCTTC
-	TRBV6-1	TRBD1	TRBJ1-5	CASSEGTGSEPQHF	TGTGCCAGCAGTGAAGGGACAGGGTCCGAGCCCCAGCATTTT
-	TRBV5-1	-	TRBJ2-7	CASTGTEWGEQYF	TGCGCCAGCACCGGGACTGAGTGGGGCGAGCAGTACTTC
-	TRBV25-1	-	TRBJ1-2	CASSESGTNYGYTF	TGTGCCAGCAGTGAATCAGGAACTAACTATGGCTACACCTTC
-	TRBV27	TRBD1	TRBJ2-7	CASSSPRQGRGYEQYF	TGTGCCAGCAGTTCACCACGACAGGGAAGGGGATACGAGCAGTACTTC
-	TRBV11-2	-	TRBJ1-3	CASSLQVLASIYF	TGTGCCAGCAGCTTACAGGTTTTGGCTTCAATATATTTT
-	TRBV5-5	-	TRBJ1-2	CASTNRADGYTF	TGTGCCAGCACCAACAGGGCCGATGGCTACACCTTC
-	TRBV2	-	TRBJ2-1	CASRASRVHNEQFF	TGTGCCAGCAGGGCTTCTCGGGTACACAATGAGCAGTTCTTC
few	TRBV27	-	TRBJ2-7	CASRLVGTGSSYEQYF	TGTGCCAGCAGACTGGTTGGGACCGGGAGCTCCTACGAGCAGTACTTC
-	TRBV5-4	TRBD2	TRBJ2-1	CASSLALAGGNEQFF	TGTGCCAGCAGCTTGGCCCTAGCGGGAGGGAATGAGCAGTTCTTC
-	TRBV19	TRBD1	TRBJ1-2	CASTSPYAGQHYGYTF	TGTGCCAGTACCTCACCCTATGCGGGACAGCACTATGGCTACACCTTC
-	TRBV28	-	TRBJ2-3	CASSSLATDTQYF	TGTGCCAGCAGTTCACTAGCAACAGATACGCAGTATTTT
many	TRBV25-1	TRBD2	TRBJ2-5	CASSDSGRAETQYF	TGTGCCAGCAGTGACAGCGGGAGGGCAGAGACCCAGTACTTC
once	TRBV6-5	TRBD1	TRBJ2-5	CASSYLGQGQETQYF	TGTGCCAGCAGTTACCTTGGACAGGGGCAAGAGACCCAGTACTTC
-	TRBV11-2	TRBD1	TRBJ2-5	CASSLGGQGGGETQYF	TGTGCCAGCAGCTTAGGGGGACAGGGAGGAGGAGAGACCCAGTACTTC
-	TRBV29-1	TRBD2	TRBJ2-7	CSGSSGASYEQYF	TGCAGCGGATCTAGCGGGGCCTCCTACGAGCAGTACTTC
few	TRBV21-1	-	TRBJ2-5	CASSKAGQGAEETQYF	TGTGCCAGCAGCAAAGCGGGACAGGGGGCGGAAGAGACCCAGTACTTC
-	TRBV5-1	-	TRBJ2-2	CASTIDDTGELFF	TGCGCCAGCACTATAGATGACACCGGGGAGCTGTTTTTT
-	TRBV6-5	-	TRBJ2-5	CASSYGSLGATQYF	TGTGCCAGCAGTTACGGGTCCCTTGGGGCGACCCAGTACTTC
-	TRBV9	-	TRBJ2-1	CASSLGVSSYNEQFF	TGTGCCAGCAGCCTCGGGGTGAGCTCCTACAATGAGCAGTTCTTC
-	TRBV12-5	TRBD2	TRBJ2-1	CASGLDAGGWNEQFF	TGTGCTAGTGGTTTGGATGCGGGGGGGTGGAATGAGCAGTTCTTC
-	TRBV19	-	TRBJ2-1	CASSPSTSSYNEQFF	TGTGCCAGTAGTCCTTCTACGAGCTCCTACAATGAGCAGTTCTTC
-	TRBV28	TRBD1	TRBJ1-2	CASRPQGGRFYGYTF	TGTGCCAGCAGGCCACAGGGGGGGAGATTTTATGGCTACACCTTC
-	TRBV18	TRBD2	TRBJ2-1	CASSPQRTSGRALYNEQFF	TGTGCCAGCTCACCACAGCGTACTAGCGGGAGGGCCTTATACAATGAGCAGTTCTTC